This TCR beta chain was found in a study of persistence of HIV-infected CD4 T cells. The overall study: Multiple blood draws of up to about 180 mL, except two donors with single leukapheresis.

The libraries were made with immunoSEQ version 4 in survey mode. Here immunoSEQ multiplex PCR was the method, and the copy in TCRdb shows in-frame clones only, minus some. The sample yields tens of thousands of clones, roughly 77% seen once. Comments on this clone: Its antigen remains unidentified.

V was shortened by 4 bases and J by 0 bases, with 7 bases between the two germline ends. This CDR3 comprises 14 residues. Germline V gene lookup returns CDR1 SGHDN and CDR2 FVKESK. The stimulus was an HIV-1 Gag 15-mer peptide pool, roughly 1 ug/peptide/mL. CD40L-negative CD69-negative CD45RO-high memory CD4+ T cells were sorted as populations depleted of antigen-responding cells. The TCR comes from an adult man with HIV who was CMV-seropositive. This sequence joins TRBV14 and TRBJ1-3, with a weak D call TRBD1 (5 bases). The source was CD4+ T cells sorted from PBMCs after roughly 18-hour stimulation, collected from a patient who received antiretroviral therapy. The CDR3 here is CASSLTVSGNTIYF. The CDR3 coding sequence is TGTGCCAGCAGCCTGACAGTCTCTGGAAACACCATATATTTT.